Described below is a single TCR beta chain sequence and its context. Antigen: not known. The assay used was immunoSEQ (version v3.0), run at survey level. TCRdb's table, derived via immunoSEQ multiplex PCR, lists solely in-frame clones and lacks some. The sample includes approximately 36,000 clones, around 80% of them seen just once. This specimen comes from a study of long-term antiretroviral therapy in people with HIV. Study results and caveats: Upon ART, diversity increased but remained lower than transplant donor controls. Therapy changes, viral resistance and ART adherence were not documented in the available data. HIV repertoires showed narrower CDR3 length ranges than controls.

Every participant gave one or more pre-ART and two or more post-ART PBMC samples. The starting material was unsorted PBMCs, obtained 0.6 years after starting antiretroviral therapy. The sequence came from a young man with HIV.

DNA for the CDR3: TGTGCCAGCAGTGAAATCGGCAGGACTAATAATGGCTACACCTTC. Its protein product is CASSEIGRTNNGYTF. The chain joins TRBV6-1 to TRBJ1-2; D ambiguous. Germline CDR1 MNHNS, CDR2 SASEGT. This CDR3 is 15 amino acids long. The V end was cut by 2 bases, the J end by 6 bases, with 16 bases between.